The clone carrying this T cell receptor beta chain is medium-sized (0.01 to 0.1%) within its sample. The sample comes from a study of metastatic and nonmetastatic thyroid tumors. Study background: Repertoire comparison spanned blood and tumor or nodule tissue of malignant and benign thyroid patients.

Authors' methods: Building a distant-metastasis classifier for papillary thyroid cancer drew on CDR3 differences across clinicopathological groups. TCRdb used MiXCR to call clones anew from the PCR reads. The V and J calls were not made by the authors but by TCRdb's processing. Of 30,000 to 35,000 clones listed, 21% are singletons. Thyroid surgery took place with no prior treatment in any patient. This receptor was identified in a male donor with papillary thyroid cancer or a benign thyroid nodule (not recorded which). Some clones in this sample may be carry-over from other donors' samples. The sequenced sample was tumor tissue.

CDR3 in amino acids: CSARPGQGSYEQYF. In DNA form, the CDR3 reads TGCAGTGCTAGGCCGGGACAGGGGTCCTACGAGCAGTACTTC. This chain connects TRBV20-1 to TRBJ2-7; 10 nucleotides align to TRBD1. The germline V gene encodes CDR1 DFQATT and CDR2 SNEGSKA (reference sequence). The CDR3 consists of 14 residues. The trim removed 3 bases at V and 1 base at J, leaving 3 bases unmatched.